This TCR beta chain is drawn from a study of T cell responses to AZD1222 COVID-19 vaccine. Study conclusions and caveats: It was only a handful of AZD1222 recipients who were seropositive at baseline. Spike-specific TCR breadth and depth were elevated following two AZD1222 doses. There were repertoire samples only from the period after the peak T cell response.

TCRdb's table, derived via immunoSEQ multiplex PCR, lists solely in-frame clones and lacks some. The data show about 100,000 clones, around nine tenths seen once. Of note for this clone: The antigen remains unidentified.

Germline trimming cut 8 bases from V and 2 bases from J; bases unmatched to any gene: 9. Germline V gives CDR1 MNHEY, CDR2 SMNVEV (reference sequence). CDR3 length: 14 residues. The J gene is TRBJ2-7, the V gene TRBV27; 7 positions agree with TRBD1. This clonotype was obtained from an adult in good health. Sequencing used peripheral blood, obtained on day 0 of AZD1222 vaccination. CDR3 loop: CASAKGTEPYEQYF. For the CDR3, the DNA is TGTGCCAGCGCGAAAGGGACAGAACCCTACGAGCAGTACTTC.